This note documents a single TCR beta chain sequence. The V segment lost 3 bases and the J segment 7 bases; nucleotides outside the gene matches: 2. Looked up from germline, CDR1 is SQVTM and CDR2 is ANQGSEA. The CDR3 covers 13 residues. This sample was taken from a study of blood T cell repertoires in COVID-19. In the study overall: Some COVID-19 samples were acute and others convalescent; all came from the United States, Italy and Spain. T cells, B-cell-depleted T cells, or PBMCs supplied cDNA or gDNA.

Under the authors' procedure: Quantification of nucleated cells was approximated via reference gene primer amplification. The repertoire was sequenced with immunoSEQ multiplex PCR; TCRdb's copy has only in-frame clones and lacks some. V and J calls and clone size are copied from that table; D and trimming were computed from the DNA. The sample yields about 440,000 clones, 70% to 90% seen once. Clinical history as reported by participants underpinned cohort assignment. The specimen sequenced was PBMCs or T cells enriched from blood (not recorded which). This TCR derives from a woman between 18 and 30 years old with acute COVID-19. The gene calls are TRBV29-1 and TRBJ2-1; TRBD1 agrees at 11 bases. CDR3 loop: CSVEGQGGNEQFF. The CDR3 coding sequence is TGCAGCGTTGAGGGACAGGGGGGAAATGAGCAGTTCTTC.